Included here is one TCR beta chain sequence, with context. In this sample, this clonotype turned up many times. What antigen it recognizes has not been identified. No much larger clonotype is one base removed from it; base qualities were not supplied. The reads were generated on an Illumina HiSeq 2500. Quantitative 5'-RACE with molecular barcodes was used to prepare TCR beta libraries. In the source study's methods: A new computational method based on a probabilistic model of VDJ rearrangement was used to identify disease-linked TCR variants. TCRdb trimmed the raw reads at Q25, called clones with MiXCR and kept productive beta chains. Every entry covers one CDR3 protein and lists the most common genes and DNA from its rows. Here the V and J calls rest on TCRdb's processing, not on the authors' analysis. This sample comprises about 360,000 distinct CDR3 sequences, approximately 22% of them detected only once. The ten largest clones capture about an eighth of the sample.

CDR1 is given as DFQATT and CDR2 as SNEGSKA, both from the germline V gene (reference sequence). Measured from the cysteine to the phenylalanine, the CDR3 is 14 residues long. Left in the record is the CDR3 DNA by itself, 42 bases read in frame from the first base. Trimming accounts for 6 bases at V and 4 bases at J, while the number of junction bases matched to no gene is 5. The data derive from a study of CD8 T cells in ankylosing spondylitis (dated by TCRdb to the late 2010s). Notes on the research overall: T cell receptor beta repertoires were profiled in healthy donors and ankylosing spondylitis patients so that disease-linked TCR variants could be found. Peripheral blood samples were taken, and synovial fluid was additionally collected from ankylosing spondylitis patients. The whole study cohort included over a hundred healthy donors and roughly 24 ankylosing spondylitis patients.

General study outcomes and caveats: A TCR beta motif made up of several highly homologous amino acid variants appeared to be characteristic of blood from ankylosing spondylitis patients. The disease-linked clones were reported to be significantly enriched in matched synovial fluid samples from ankylosing spondylitis patients. In peripheral blood, the disease-linked clones were found at relatively low frequencies and had a CD8+ phenotype. Some of the motif variants had been reported before in the synovial fluid and blood of reactive arthritis patients, a finding that suggests common disease-initiation mechanisms.

The chain couples TRBV20-1 to TRBJ2-7; 14 bases in between match TRBD2. What was sequenced was blood, either unsorted or a sorted T cell fraction (not recorded which). This TCR derives from a male donor with ankylosing spondylitis or in good health (not recorded which). The CDR3 is CSARLAGGQYEQYF. In nucleotide form, the sequence is TGCAGTGCCAGACTAGCGGGGGGGCAATACGAGCAGTACTTC.